The following is a T cell receptor (beta chain) sequence with its context. What it binds is unknown. The entry originates in a study of cytomegalovirus exposure and HLA in healthy donors. Study-level points and caveats: Within an earlier analysis, most TCR beta V segments proved productive either about 87% or about 30% of the time. More clonal expansion characterized HLA-associated TCR beta chains than equally common others in a later analysis.

Donors were nominally healthy when sampled, though unrecorded immune exposures were likely. PCR employed 60 Vbeta and 13 Jbeta primers. Assay: immunoSEQ multiplex PCR; the TCRdb copy retains only in-frame clones and omits some. This sample has hundreds of thousands of clones, with over 75% found just once. V lost 5 bases, J lost 6 bases, and 10 bases stayed unmatched. This CDR3 is built from 16 residues. Germline CDR1 is SGHRS and CDR2 is YFSETQ. The TCR sequence derives from a male donor in good health and CMV-seronegative. The source material was PBMCs. The chain uses TRBV5-1 and TRBJ2-3, with 12 bases aligning to TRBD1. The CDR3 protein is CASRITGTGGVDTQYF. CDR3 nucleotides: TGCGCCAGCAGAATAACCGGGACAGGGGGCGTTGATACGCAGTATTTT.